These 21 T cell receptor beta chains were sequenced from one sample in a study of blood T cell repertoires in COVID-19. Assay: immunoSEQ multiplex PCR; the TCRdb copy retains only in-frame clones and omits some. The sample yields approximately 300,000 clones, around 90% seen once. What was sequenced was peripheral blood. These receptors were taken from a man aged 18-30 years who had recovered from COVID-19.

The CDR3 nucleotides are TGTGCCAGTAGTATTTCTGGCGGTTTCACCGGGGAGCTGTTTTTT. Protein: CASSISGGFTGELFF. The rearrangement joins TRBV19 to TRBJ2-2; D gene ambiguous. This CDR3 is built from 15 residues. V shed 3 bases and J shed 4 bases, with 12 bases lying between them. CDR1 LNHDA and CDR2 SQIVND come from the germline V gene (reference sequence). Together with reference TRBV19 and TRBJ2-2, the CDR3 gives the full variable domain: DGGITQSPKYLFRKEGQNVTLSCEQNLNHDAMYWYRQDPGQGLRLIYYSQIVNDFQKGDIAEGYSVSREKKESFPLTVTSAQKNPTAFYLCASSISGGFTGELFFGEGSRLTVL.

The chain uses TRBV7-9 and TRBJ1-1; D not certain. The CDR3 is 12 residues long. Deletions cut 5 bases from V and 5 bases from J, with 9 bases between. Germline V gives CDR1 SEHNR, CDR2 FQNEAQ (reference sequence). The CDR3 is CASSLEETEAFF. The CDR3 region has the DNA TGTGCCAGCAGCCTGGAGGAAACTGAAGCTTTCTTT.

CDR3 coding DNA: TGCGCCAGCAGCCCCCTTCTAGGTAGAATCGATGGCGAAAAACTGTTTTTT. It encodes CASSPLLGRIDGEKLFF. J is TRBJ1-4 and V is TRBV4-1; D call uncertain. The germline V gene encodes CDR1 MGHRA and CDR2 YSYEKL. The V end was cut by 4 bases, the J end by 8 bases, with 23 bases between. CDR3 length: 17 residues.

V and J are TRBV5-6 and TRBJ2-2, with D unresolved. The germline V gene encodes CDR1 SGHDT and CDR2 YYEEEE. CDR3 length: 17 amino acids. Trimming took 4 bases from V and 2 from J, leaving 18 bases between them. CDR3 sequence (DNA): TGTGCCAGCAGCCGAACTACGGTAACACCAAACACCGGGGAGCTGTTTTTT. This translates into CASSRTTVTPNTGELFF.

This clone has only a few counts. The V gene is TRBV4-1, the J gene TRBJ1-5, with no clear D. The CDR3 has 15 residues. Germline V lookup: CDR1 MGHRA, CDR2 YSYEKL. The germline V and J ends were trimmed by 4 bases and 7 bases, with 17 bases remaining between them. CDR3: CASSPLGRLRQPQHF. CDR3 bases: TGCGCCAGCAGCCCACTGGGTAGGTTGAGGCAGCCCCAGCATTTT.

This clone has just one count. CDR3 sequence: CASSEALRGYNEQFF. In DNA form, the CDR3 reads TGTGCCAGCAGTGAAGCCTTGCGAGGCTACAATGAGCAGTTCTTC. This rearrangement joins TRBV6-1 to TRBJ2-1; no clear D. This CDR3 is 15 amino acids long. CDR1 is MNHNS, CDR2 SASEGT, per germline. The ends were cut back, 0 bases at V and 3 bases at J, with 9 bases in the middle.

The chain is built from TRBV7-9 and TRBJ1-1, with D hard to call. This CDR3 contains 12 residues. The germline CDR1 and CDR2 sequences are SEHNR and FQNEAQ (reference sequence). V lost 3 bases and J 8 bases, leaving 10 bases between the germline ends. In DNA, the CDR3 is TGTGCCAGCAGCTTTATGAGCTCAGAAGCTTTCTTT. Translating gives CASSFMSSEAFF.

This chain links TRBV7-3 with TRBJ2-1; 9 positions agree with TRBD2. This CDR3 is 15 amino acids long. V was clipped by 5 bases and J by 9 bases; unmatched bases: 11. CDR1 and CDR2 (germline): SGHTA, FQGTGA. This CDR3 is CASSPAGGGAVEQFF. CDR3 nucleotides: TGTGCCAGCAGCCCCGCGGGCGGGGGGGCGGTTGAGCAGTTCTTC.

The chain uses TRBV27 and TRBJ2-2; D remains unclear. The CDR3 is 12 residues long. Per germline, CDR1 MNHEY and CDR2 SMNVEV (reference sequence). With 7 bases removed from V and 2 bases from J, the gap between germline ends came to 5 bases. CDR3 nucleotide sequence: TGTGCCAGCACAACTAACACCGGGGAGCTGTTTTTT. Its translation is CASTTNTGELFF.

This clone has a handful of counts. The gene calls are TRBV18 and TRBJ1-1; D is ambiguous. Deletions cut 2 bases from V and 5 bases from J, with 9 bases between. This CDR3 is built from 13 residues. In germline, CDR1 is KGHSH, CDR2 LQKENI. As DNA, the CDR3 is TGTGCCAGCTCACCATTTACAGAAACTGAAGCTTTCTTT. Translated: CASSPFTETEAFF.

This rearrangement joins TRBV9 to TRBJ2-1; a weak D match, TRBD2 (6 bases). The germline V gene has CDR1 SGDLS and CDR2 YYNGEE. Trimming removed 4 bases from V and 3 bases from J, with 14 bases in between. CDR3 length: 15 residues. As DNA, the CDR3 is TGTGCCAGCAGCATGAGCGGAGGGCTCTACAATGAGCAGTTCTTC. Encoded protein: CASSMSGGLYNEQFF.

The chain uses TRBV14 and TRBJ2-1; 7 bases are shared with TRBD1. CDR3 length: 17 residues. The ends lost 3 bases at V and 3 bases at J; junction bases unmatched: 11. Germline V gives CDR1 SGHDN, CDR2 FVKESK. CDR3 protein: CASSQGPEGAVYNEQFF. The CDR3 DNA reads TGTGCCAGCAGCCAGGGGCCCGAGGGGGCCGTCTACAATGAGCAGTTCTTC.

This chain joins TRBV12-3 or TRBV12-4 and TRBJ1-2, with no clear D. Trimming took 2 bases from V and 8 from J, leaving 9 bases between them. This CDR3 is 12 amino acids long. Written as DNA, the CDR3 is TGTGCCAGCAGTTTATTTGAGAGGGGCTACACCTTC. Protein: CASSLFERGYTF.

This chain links TRBV11-2 with TRBJ1-5; a possible D gene is TRBD1 (6 bases). Trimming removed 0 bases from V and 5 bases from J, with 11 bases in between. This CDR3 region has 15 residues. Germline V CDR1 and CDR2: SGHAT, FQNNGV. CDR3 sequence: CASSLEQGAYQPQHF. The CDR3 nucleotides are TGTGCCAGCAGCTTAGAACAGGGCGCCTATCAGCCCCAGCATTTT.

This chain uses TRBV18 with TRBJ1-1; TRBD1 agrees at 8 bases. The V gene end was trimmed by 2 bases and the J gene end by 7 bases; junction bases not matched to a gene: 6. The CDR3 spans 14 residues. Germline CDR1 reads KGHSH; CDR2 reads LQKENI. The CDR3 DNA sequence: TGTGCCAGCTCACCATTTGACAGGGGAGTTGAAGCTTTCTTT. Translating it yields CASSPFDRGVEAFF.

V usage is TRBV2 and J usage is TRBJ2-2, with a weak D call TRBD1 (5 bases). Germline CDR1 reads SNHLY; CDR2 reads FYNNEI. This CDR3 is 16 amino acids long. V lost 4 bases and J 0 bases, leaving 12 bases between the germline ends. CDR3 bases: TGTGCCAGCAGTGTGGGGCAGGGCACGAACACCGGGGAGCTGTTTTTT. This sequence encodes CASSVGQGTNTGELFF. Using reference TRBV2 and TRBJ2-2 for the parts outside the CDR3, the full variable domain is EPEVTQTPSHQVTQMGQEVILRCVPISNHLYFYWYRQILGQKVEFLVSFYNNEISEKSEIFDDQFSVERPDGSNFTLKIRSTKLEDSAMYFCASSVGQGTNTGELFFGEGSRLTVL.

The rearrangement uses TRBV6-4 and TRBJ2-2; TRBD2 matches at 14 bases. The CDR3 length is 16 residues. Germline CDR1 MRHNA, CDR2 SNTAGT. V lost 10 bases, J lost 6 bases, and 10 bases stayed unmatched. The DNA of the CDR3 is TGTGCCATCGAGACTAGCGGGGGGGCCATGGCCGGGGAGCTGTTTTTT. As protein: CAIETSGGAMAGELFF.

This chain connects TRBV19 to TRBJ2-7; D not certain. Germline CDR1 is LNHDA and CDR2 is SQIVND (reference sequence). Trimming pared 4 bases from V and 1 base from J, leaving 14 bases between. The CDR3 is 15 amino acids. The CDR3 region is CASSRGITKSYEQYF. The CDR3 DNA sequence: TGTGCCAGTAGTAGAGGCATTACAAAATCCTACGAGCAGTACTTC.

The chain employs TRBV6-1 and TRBJ2-7; TRBD2 agrees at 14 bases. J lost 4 bases, V lost 6 bases, and 23 bases had no gene match. The CDR3 consists of 21 residues. CDR1 and CDR2 (germline): MNHNS, SASEGT. CDR3 in DNA: TGTGCCAGCAGAGAACCACCGGGAACGGGACTAGCGGGAGTGGCTTGGTACGAGCAGTACTTC. This gives the protein CASREPPGTGLAGVAWYEQYF.

J is TRBJ2-6 and V is TRBV11-2; no clear D gene. The CDR3 is made up of 13 amino acids. The V end lost 5 bases, the J end lost 4 bases, and 6 bases lay between the germline ends. Germline values: CDR1 SGHAT, CDR2 FQNNGV. CDR3 sequence: CASSPYGANVLTF. For the CDR3, the DNA is TGTGCCAGCAGCCCCTACGGGGCCAACGTCCTGACTTTC.

The V and J genes are TRBV6-1 and TRBJ2-7, with 9 bases fitting TRBD2. The CDR3 has 15 amino acids. Germline CDR1 is MNHNS and CDR2 is SASEGT. Trimming at V came to 1 base and at J to 2 bases, leaving 3 bases not matched to a gene. The CDR3 nucleotides read TGTGCCAGCAGTGAAGAGCGGGGGGATACCTACGAGCAGTACTTC. This encodes CASSEERGDTYEQYF.